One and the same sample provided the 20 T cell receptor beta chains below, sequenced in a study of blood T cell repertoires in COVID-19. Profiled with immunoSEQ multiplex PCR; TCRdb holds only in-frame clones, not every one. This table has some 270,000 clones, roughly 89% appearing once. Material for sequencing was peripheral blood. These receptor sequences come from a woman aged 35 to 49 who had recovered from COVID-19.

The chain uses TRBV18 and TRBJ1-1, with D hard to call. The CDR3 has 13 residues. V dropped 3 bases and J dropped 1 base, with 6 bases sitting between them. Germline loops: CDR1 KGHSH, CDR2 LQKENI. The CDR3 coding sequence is TGTGCCAGCTCACCCCTAGAGAACACTGAAGCTTTCTTT. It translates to CASSPLENTEAFF.

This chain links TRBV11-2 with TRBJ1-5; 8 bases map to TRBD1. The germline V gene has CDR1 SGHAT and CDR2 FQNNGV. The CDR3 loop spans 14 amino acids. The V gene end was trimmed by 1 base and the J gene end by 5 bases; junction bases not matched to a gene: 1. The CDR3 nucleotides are TGTGCCAGCAGCTTAGGACAGGGGCATCAGCCCCAGCATTTT. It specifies CASSLGQGHQPQHF.

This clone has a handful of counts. This CDR3 is CASSSGQRNTIYF. In DNA, the CDR3 is TGTGCCAGCAGTTCGGGACAGCGAAACACCATATATTTT. The chain carries TRBV27 and TRBJ1-3; 7 bases agree with TRBD1. V lost 4 bases and J lost 5; bases outside the gene matches: 2. Looked up from germline, CDR1 is MNHEY and CDR2 is SMNVEV (reference sequence). This CDR3 has 13 amino acids.

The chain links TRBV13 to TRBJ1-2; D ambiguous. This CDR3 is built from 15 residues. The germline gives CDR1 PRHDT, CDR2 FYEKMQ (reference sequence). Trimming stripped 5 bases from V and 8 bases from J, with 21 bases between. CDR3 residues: CASSPAQQVVRGYTF. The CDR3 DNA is TGTGCCAGCAGCCCAGCCCAGCAGGTGGTCCGCGGCTACACCTTC.

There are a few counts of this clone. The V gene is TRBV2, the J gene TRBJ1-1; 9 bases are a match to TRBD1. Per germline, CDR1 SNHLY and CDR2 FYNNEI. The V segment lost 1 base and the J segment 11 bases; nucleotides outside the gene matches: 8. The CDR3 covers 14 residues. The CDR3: CASSEGGTGRMAFF. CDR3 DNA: TGTGCCAGCAGTGAAGGAGGGACAGGGCGGATGGCTTTCTTT.

CDR3 region: CASTQGQGGEQFF. The CDR3 DNA sequence: TGTGCCAGCACCCAGGGACAGGGGGGTGAGCAGTTCTTC. The genes are TRBV28 and TRBJ2-1, with 11 positions matching TRBD1. V shed 7 bases, J shed 9 bases, and the junction held 5 bases outside the gene matches. Germline lookup yields CDR1 MDHEN and CDR2 SYDVKM. The CDR3 covers 13 residues.

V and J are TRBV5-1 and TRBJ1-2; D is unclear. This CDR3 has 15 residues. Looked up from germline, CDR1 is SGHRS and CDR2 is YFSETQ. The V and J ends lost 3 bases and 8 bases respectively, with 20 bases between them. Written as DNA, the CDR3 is TGCGCCAGCAGCTGGCTAACCGGGTCCCCTGGAGGCTACACCTTC. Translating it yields CASSWLTGSPGGYTF.

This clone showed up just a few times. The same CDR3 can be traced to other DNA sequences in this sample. CDR3 sequence reads: CASSRQGYQPQHF. The CDR3 DNA follows: TGTGCCAGCAGCCGACAGGGATACCAGCCCCAGCATTTT. The rearrangement links TRBV12-3 or TRBV12-4 to TRBJ1-5, with TRBD1 identical over 7 bases. The CDR3 has 13 residues. With V trimmed by 6 bases and J by 7 bases, 6 bases remained unmatched.

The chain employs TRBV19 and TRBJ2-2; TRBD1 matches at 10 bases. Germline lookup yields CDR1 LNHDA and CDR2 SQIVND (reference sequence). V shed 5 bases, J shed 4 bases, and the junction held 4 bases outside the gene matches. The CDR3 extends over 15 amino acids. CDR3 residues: CASSQDRGITGELFF. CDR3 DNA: TGTGCCAGTAGTCAGGACAGGGGGATCACCGGGGAGCTGTTTTTT.

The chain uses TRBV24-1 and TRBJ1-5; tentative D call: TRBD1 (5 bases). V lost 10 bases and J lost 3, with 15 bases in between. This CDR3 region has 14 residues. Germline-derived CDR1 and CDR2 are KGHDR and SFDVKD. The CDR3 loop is CATSRGGNNQPQHF. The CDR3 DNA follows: TGTGCCACTTCGCGGGGGGGTAACAATCAGCCCCAGCATTTT.

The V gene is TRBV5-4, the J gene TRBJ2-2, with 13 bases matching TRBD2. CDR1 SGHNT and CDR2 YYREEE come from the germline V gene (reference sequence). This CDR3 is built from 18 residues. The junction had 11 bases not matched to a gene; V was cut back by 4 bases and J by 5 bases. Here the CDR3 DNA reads TGTGCCAGCAGCATCCAACTAGCGGGGGGGCCTAATACCGGGGAGCTGTTTTTT. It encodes CASSIQLAGGPNTGELFF.

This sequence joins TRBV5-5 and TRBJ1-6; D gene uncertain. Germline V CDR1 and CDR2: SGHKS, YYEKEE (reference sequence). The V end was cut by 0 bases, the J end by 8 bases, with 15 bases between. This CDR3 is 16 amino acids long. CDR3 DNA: TGTGCCAGCAGCTTGGGGGCTTGGAAGGGAGATTCACCCCTCCACTTT. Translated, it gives CASSLGAWKGDSPLHF.

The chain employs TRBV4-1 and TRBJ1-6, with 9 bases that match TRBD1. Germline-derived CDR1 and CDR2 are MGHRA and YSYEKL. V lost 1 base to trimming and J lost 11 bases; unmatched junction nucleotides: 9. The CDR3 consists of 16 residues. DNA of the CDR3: TGCGCCAGCAGCCAAGCCCCACAGGGGGCAGGGGCACCCCTCCACTTT. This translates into CASSQAPQGAGAPLHF.

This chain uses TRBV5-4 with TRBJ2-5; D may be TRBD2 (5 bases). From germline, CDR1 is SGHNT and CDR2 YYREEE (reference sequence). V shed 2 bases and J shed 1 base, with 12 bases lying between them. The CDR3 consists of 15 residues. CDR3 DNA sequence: TGTGCCAGCAGCTTAGCGGTGGGGTCCCAAGAGACCCAGTACTTC. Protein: CASSLAVGSQETQYF.

The CDR3 DNA is TGTGCCAGCAGCTTCGCGGGCCCATCGTCCTACGAGCAGTACTTC. Its translation is CASSFAGPSSYEQYF. V is TRBV5-5 and J is TRBJ2-7, with D perhaps TRBD2 (5 bases). Germline-derived CDR1 and CDR2 are SGHKS and YYEKEE (reference sequence). The length of the CDR3 is 15 residues. V gave up 2 bases and J gave up 1 base, with 13 bases separating them.

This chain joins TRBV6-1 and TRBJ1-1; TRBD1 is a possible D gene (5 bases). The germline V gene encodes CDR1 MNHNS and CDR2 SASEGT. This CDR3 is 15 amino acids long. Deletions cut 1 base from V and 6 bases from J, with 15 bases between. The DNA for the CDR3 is TGTGCCAGCAGTGAAGGCCAGGGACTCCAATCTGAAGCTTTCTTT. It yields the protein CASSEGQGLQSEAFF.

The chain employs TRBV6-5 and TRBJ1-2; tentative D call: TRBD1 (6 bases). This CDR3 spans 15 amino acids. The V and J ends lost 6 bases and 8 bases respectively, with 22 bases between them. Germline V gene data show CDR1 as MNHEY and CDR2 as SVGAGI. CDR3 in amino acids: CASRPHMPRGSGYTF. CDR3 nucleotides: TGTGCCAGCAGACCTCACATGCCGAGGGGGTCAGGCTACACCTTC.

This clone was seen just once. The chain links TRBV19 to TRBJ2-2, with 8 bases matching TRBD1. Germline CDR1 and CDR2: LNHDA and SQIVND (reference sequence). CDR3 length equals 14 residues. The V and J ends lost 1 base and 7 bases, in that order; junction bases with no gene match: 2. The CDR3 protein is CASSIGGQGGELFF. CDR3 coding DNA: TGTGCCAGTAGTATAGGAGGACAGGGCGGGGAGCTGTTTTTT.

In DNA form, the CDR3 reads TGTGCCAGCAGCTCGGGACAGGGCAAGTACGAGCAGTACTTC. As protein: CASSSGQGKYEQYF. The V gene is TRBV7-9, the J gene TRBJ2-7; TRBD1 matches 9 bases. The CDR3 contains 14 residues. Germline assignment: CDR1 SEHNR and CDR2 FQNEAQ (reference sequence). The V gene end was trimmed by 4 bases and the J gene end by 4 bases; junction bases not matched to a gene: 5.

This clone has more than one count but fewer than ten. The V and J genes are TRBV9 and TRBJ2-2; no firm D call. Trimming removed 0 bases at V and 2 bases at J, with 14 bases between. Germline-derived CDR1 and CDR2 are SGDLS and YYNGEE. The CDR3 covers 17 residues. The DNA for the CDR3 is TGTGCCAGCAGCGTAGGTCTGCGGCGGAGTAACACCGGGGAGCTGTTTTTT. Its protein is CASSVGLRRSNTGELFF.